This is a list of T cell receptor beta chains from one sample in a study of T cells in Graves' hyperthyroidism and ophthalmopathy. From the multiplex PCR reads, TCRdb called clonotypes with MiXCR, one entry per CDR3 protein. Among approximately 640,000 distinct CDR3 sequences listed, 15% to 20% were seen once. Sequences were obtained from blood. These receptors all come from a middle-aged man with Graves' hyperthyroidism. Both conserved end residues are part of each CDR3. A D gene is named only where the DNA matches it firmly. Clone size is given for some rows only: seen once, a few or many times, or a class if the clone is expanded.

.	TRBV20-1	once	TRBJ2-7	TGCAGTGCTAGAGAGCCCCCGGGGCAGGGGTCTTACGAGCAGTACTTC	CSAREPPGQGSYEQYF
.	TRBV28	.	TRBJ1-1	TGTGCCAGCAGCCAGAACCACGGGAACACTGAAGCTTTCTTT	CASSQNHGNTEAFF
.	TRBV7-2	many	TRBJ2-7	TGTGCCAGCAGCTTAACGAGGGAGGCGATAGGTACGAGCAAGTACTTC	CASSLTREAIGTSKYF
.	TRBV27	.	TRBJ1-6	TGTGCCAGTCATCCGCTGGTCCCCTCCTATAATTCACCCCTCCACTTT	CASHPLVPSYNSPLHF
TRBD2	TRBV27	many	TRBJ2-1	TGTGCTATAGGACTAGCGTACAATGAGCAGTTCTTC	CAIGLAYNEQFF
TRBD1	TRBV6-1	many	TRBJ1-1	TGTGCCAGCATCCTTCGACCAAGGGACAGCGGCACTGAAGCTTTCTTT	CASILRPRDSGTEAFF
.	TRBV30	.	TRBJ2-5	TGTGCCTGGGGGCCAGGACAAGCCCACCAAGAGACCCAGTACTTC	CAWGPGQAHQETQYF
TRBD2	TRBV7-2	few	TRBJ2-5	TGTGCCAGCAGCTTACTTAGCGGGAGAGAGGGGACCCAGTACTTC	CASSLLSGREGTQYF
.	TRBV6-4	.	TRBJ1-6	TGTGCCAGCAGTGACGTGGCAGACCTTAATTCACCCCTCCACTTT	CASSDVADLNSPLHF
.	TRBV3-1	many	TRBJ1-1	TGTGCCAGCAGATACAGGTTCATGAACACTGAAGCTTTCTTT	CASRYRFMNTEAFF
TRBD1	TRBV12-3/TRBV12-4	many	TRBJ1-4	TGTGCCAGCAGTCGGCTACAGGGGGTTGGTGAAAAACTGTTTTTT	CASSRLQGVGEKLFF
TRBD1	TRBV6-1	many	TRBJ1-1	TGTGCCAGCAGCCGCGTCCCGGGACAGGGGGGAACTGAAGCTTTCTTT	CASSRVPGQGGTEAFF
.	TRBV6-1	many	TRBJ1-3	TGTGCCAGCAGTTCCCTGGAGTCTGGAAACACCATATATTTT	CASSSLESGNTIYF
.	TRBV7-2	many	TRBJ1-2	TGTGCCAGCAGACGACAACATGGGAACTATGGCTACACCTTC	CASRRQHGNYGYTF
.	TRBV9	.	TRBJ2-7	TGTGCCAGCAGCGGAAACGGGGGCGCCTACGAGCAGTACTTC	CASSGNGGAYEQYF
.	TRBV29-1	few	TRBJ1-1	TGCAGCGTTAGAGGGCTTGAGGGCCTGAACACTGAAGCTTTCTTT	CSVRGLEGLNTEAFF